One and the same sample provided the 13 T cell receptor beta chains below, sequenced in a study of identical twins. TCRdb re-called the 5' RACE reads with MiXCR, one entry per CDR3 protein. The table lists 550,000 to 800,000 distinct CDR3 sequences, about 7.6% of them singletons. The same specimen was also included in a second study, on yellow fever vaccine responses in identical twins.

Sequenced: PBMCs. These receptors originate from a young woman in good health.

CDR3 coding DNA: TGTGCCAGCAGTTACGACGGTGAGGAGCAGTACTTC. Translating gives CASSYDGEEQYF. The rearrangement links TRBV6-5 to TRBJ2-7; D is uncertain. With 2 bases removed from V and 7 bases from J, the gap between germline ends came to 9 bases. In germline, CDR1 is MNHEY, CDR2 SVGAGI. CDR3 length: 12 amino acids.

In its sample, this clonotype was seen a few times. The J gene is TRBJ2-1, the V gene TRBV4-2; 7 nucleotides align to TRBD2. Trimming cost V 0 bases and J 8 bases; bases outside gene matches: 4. Germline CDR1 reads LGHNA; CDR2 reads YNFKEQ. The CDR3 is 14 residues long. This chain's CDR3 is CASSQDAAGDEQFF. For the CDR3, the DNA is TGTGCCAGCAGCCAAGATGCCGCGGGGGATGAGCAGTTCTTC.

This clonotype occurred a few times. J is TRBJ1-1 and V is TRBV20-1; 8 positions match TRBD1. Germline-derived CDR1 and CDR2 are DFQATT and SNEGSKA (reference sequence). Germline trimming cut 4 bases from V and 1 base from J; bases unmatched to any gene: 8. The CDR3 contains 15 residues. CDR3 in amino acids: CSATGGRSRNTEAFF. CDR3 DNA sequence: TGCAGTGCTACAGGGGGCCGTTCGAGGAACACTGAAGCTTTCTTT.

Notes on this clonotype: Given a much more abundant clone one base away, this may be a read error. The rearrangement joins TRBV3-1 to TRBJ2-2; D unresolved. Germline V lookup: CDR1 LGHDT, CDR2 YNNKEL (reference sequence). CDR3 length: 13 residues. Trimming left V 0 bases short and J 3 bases short, with 2 bases between. The CDR3 DNA follows: TGTGCCAGCAGCCAAGAACACACCGGGGAGCTGTTTTTT. It specifies CASSQEHTGELFF. The full variable domain, in which reference TRBV3-1 and TRBJ2-2 provide the parts outside the CDR3, is DTAVSQTPKYLVTQMGNDKSIKCEQNLGHDTMYWYKQDSKKFLKIMFSYNNKELIINETVPNRFSPKSPDKAHLNLHINSLELGDSAVYFCASSQEHTGELFFGEGSRLTVL.

The chain has TRBV28 and TRBJ1-2; the D gene is possibly TRBD1 (5 bases). Trimming shortened V by 7 bases and J by 4 bases, and 10 bases separated the two germline ends. Germline values: CDR1 MDHEN, CDR2 SYDVKM. CDR3 length equals 12 residues. CDR3 sequence (DNA): TGTGCCAGCATCCAGGGTCTCTATGGCTACACCTTC. It encodes CASIQGLYGYTF.

This rearrangement joins TRBV20-1 to TRBJ2-1, with no clear D. V lost 0 bases and J 9 bases, leaving 9 bases between the germline ends. The CDR3 has 12 amino acids. Germline V gives CDR1 DFQATT, CDR2 SNEGSKA (reference sequence). Written as DNA, the CDR3 is TGCAGTGCTAGAGATTGGTCAATTGAGCAGTTCTTC. It is translated as CSARDWSIEQFF.

This clonotype was seen a few times. The chain joins TRBV5-5 to TRBJ2-1; TRBD1 might be the D (6 bases). V was pared by 1 base and J by 3 bases, with 11 bases between. Germline V gene lookup returns CDR1 SGHKS and CDR2 YYEKEE (reference sequence). The CDR3 has 15 residues. CDR3 amino acids: CASSLSQGNYNEQFF. For the CDR3, the DNA is TGTGCCAGCAGCTTGTCACAGGGTAACTACAATGAGCAGTTCTTC.

In this sample, this clonotype turned up a few times. This chain joins TRBV14 and TRBJ2-7; D is uncertain. V dropped 2 bases and J dropped 1 base, with 15 bases sitting between them. The germline V gene has CDR1 SGHDN and CDR2 FVKESK. The CDR3 is 16 residues long. CDR3 amino acids: CASSQTRKTASYEQYV. CDR3 DNA: TGTGCCAGCAGCCAAACTCGAAAGACGGCATCCTACGAGCAGTACGTC.

This clonotype was picked up a small number of times. The V and J genes are TRBV18 and TRBJ2-2; D perhaps matches TRBD1 (6 bases). Per the germline V gene, CDR1 is KGHSH and CDR2 is LQKENI. The CDR3 totals 15 residues. The germline V and J ends were trimmed by 4 bases and 1 base, with 10 bases remaining between them. The CDR3 DNA reads as TGTGCCAGCTCACGGACAGTTTTGAACACCGGGGAGCTGTTTTTT. Translation: CASSRTVLNTGELFF. The full variable domain, in which reference TRBV18 and TRBJ2-2 provide the parts outside the CDR3, is NAGVMQNPRHLVRRRGQEARLRCSPMKGHSHVYWYRQLPEEGLKFMVYLQKENIIDESGMPKERFSAEFPKEGPSILRIQQVVRGDSAAYFCASSRTVLNTGELFFGEGSRLTVL.

This clonotype was counted only a few times. V gene TRBV4-1 combines with J gene TRBJ2-3; TRBD2 matches 11 bases. V dropped 0 bases and J dropped 5; count of bases not matched to a gene: 7. Germline V gene lookup returns CDR1 MGHRA and CDR2 YSYEKL. This CDR3 contains 17 residues. The CDR3: CASSQERLAGGQDTQYF. The CDR3 coding sequence is TGCGCCAGCAGCCAAGAGAGGCTAGCGGGAGGACAAGATACGCAGTATTTT.

This clonotype was counted between two and nine times. The chain uses TRBV12-3 or TRBV12-4 and TRBJ1-4; possibly TRBD1 for D (6 bases). The CDR3 consists of 15 residues. The germline V and J ends were trimmed by 4 bases and 6 bases, with 15 bases remaining between them. CDR3 sequence (DNA): TGTGCCAGCAGTTCCCCGGGGGCTTGGGATGAAAAACTGTTTTTT. This translates into CASSSPGAWDEKLFF.

The genes are TRBV5-5 and TRBJ2-5, with 8 bases identical to TRBD1. The CDR3 extends over 16 amino acids. Unmatched junction bases numbered 14, after V lost 5 bases and J lost 5 bases. The V gene's germline CDR1 is SGHKS and CDR2 YYEKEE (reference sequence). The CDR3 bases are TGTGCCAGCAGTGCCCAAACCAGGGGGCTGGAGGAGACCCAGTACTTC. Its protein is CASSAQTRGLEETQYF.

The chain joins TRBV12-3 or TRBV12-4 to TRBJ2-6; D not resolved. The CDR3 has 17 residues. V lost 7 bases, J lost 0 bases, and 16 bases lay in between. The chain's CDR3 is CASTPGFANSGANVLTF. As DNA, the CDR3 is TGTGCCAGCACCCCTGGGTTTGCAAACTCTGGGGCCAACGTCCTGACTTTC.